This is a list of T cell receptor beta chains from one sample in a study of T cells in Graves' hyperthyroidism and ophthalmopathy. Using its own MiXCR run on the multiplex PCR reads, TCRdb lists one record per CDR3 protein. Here the sample spans about half a million distinct CDR3 sequences, 16% being singletons. Sequencing was performed on blood. These receptors were obtained from a woman aged 30 to 39 with Graves' ophthalmopathy. The CDR3 runs from the conserved cysteine through the conserved F or W. The D gene is left open where the match is weak. The size entry is marked missing in some rows and otherwise reads once, few, many or a size class.

many TRBJ2-7 TRBD1 TRBV3-1 CASSHKTGGSYEQYF TGTGCCAGCAGCCACAAGACAGGGGGCAGCTACGAGCAGTACTTC
many TRBJ2-7 TRBD1 TRBV5-8 CASSLSWDRSYEQYF TGTGCCAGCAGCTTGAGTTGGGACAGGTCCTACGAGCAGTACTTC
few TRBJ2-1 TRBD2 TRBV27 CASADGTSGNEQFF TGTGCCAGCGCGGACGGGACTAGCGGTAATGAGCAGTTCTTC
NA TRBJ1-5 TRBD1 TRBV4-2 CASSQPGTGGQPQHF TGTGCCAGCAGCCAGCCCGGGACAGGGGGACAGCCCCAGCATTTT
many TRBJ1-3 TRBD1 TRBV30 CAWSSKGASGNTIYF TGTGCCTGGAGTAGTAAGGGGGCGAGTGGAAACACCATATATTTT
few TRBJ2-7 NA TRBV6-1 CASSRNRDSSYEQYF TGTGCCAGCAGCCGGAACAGGGATAGCTCCTACGAGCAGTACTTC
many TRBJ1-1 NA TRBV16 CASSQLPITDTEAFF TGTGCCAGCAGCCAATTGCCAATAACAGACACTGAAGCTTTCTTT
many TRBJ2-1 NA TRBV2 CASSMEGMGGNEQFF TGTGCCAGCAGCATGGAGGGCATGGGCGGGAATGAGCAGTTCTTC
many TRBJ2-7 NA TRBV28 CASSGDTPGEQYF TGTGCCAGCAGTGGTGACACCCCGGGGGAGCAGTACTTC
many TRBJ2-3 NA TRBV20-1 CSAPQGHSTDTQYF TGCAGTGCTCCACAGGGTCATAGCACAGATACGCAGTATTTT
many TRBJ2-1 NA TRBV20-1 CSARPGGSGYNEQFF TGCAGTGCTAGACCAGGAGGGTCCGGCTACAATGAGCAGTTCTTC
NA TRBJ2-5 NA TRBV20-1 CSASYRVVETQYF TGCAGTGCTAGTTATAGGGTTGTAGAGACCCAGTACTTC
many TRBJ2-2 NA TRBV30 CAWNRESELFF TGTGCCTGGAACCGGGAATCGGAGCTGTTTTTT
few TRBJ1-1 NA TRBV10-3 CAIKGVETEAFF TGTGCCATCAAGGGGGTAGAGACTGAAGCTTTCTTT
many TRBJ1-5 NA TRBV20-1 CSVPNPQGRGYSNQPQHF TGCAGTGTTCCGAACCCTCAGGGGAGAGGTTATAGCAATCAGCCCCAGCATTTT
NA TRBJ1-1 NA TRBV6-2/TRBV6-3 CASSFPLGVANTEAFF TGTGCCAGCAGTTTTCCCCTTGGGGTGGCGAACACTGAAGCTTTCTTT